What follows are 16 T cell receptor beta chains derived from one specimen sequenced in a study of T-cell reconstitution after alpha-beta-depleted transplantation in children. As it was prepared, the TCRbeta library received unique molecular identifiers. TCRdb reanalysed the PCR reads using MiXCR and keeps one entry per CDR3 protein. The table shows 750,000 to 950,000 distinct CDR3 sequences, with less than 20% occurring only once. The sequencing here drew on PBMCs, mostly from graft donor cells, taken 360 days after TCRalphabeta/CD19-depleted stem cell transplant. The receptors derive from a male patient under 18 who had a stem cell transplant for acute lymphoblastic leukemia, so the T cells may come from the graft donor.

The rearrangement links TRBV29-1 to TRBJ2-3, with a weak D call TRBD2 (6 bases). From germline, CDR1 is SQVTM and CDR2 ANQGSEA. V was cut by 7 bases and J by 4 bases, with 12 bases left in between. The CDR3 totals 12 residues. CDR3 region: CSAEGLPDTQYF. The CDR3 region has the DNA TGCAGCGCGGAGGGGCTCCCAGATACGCAGTATTTT.

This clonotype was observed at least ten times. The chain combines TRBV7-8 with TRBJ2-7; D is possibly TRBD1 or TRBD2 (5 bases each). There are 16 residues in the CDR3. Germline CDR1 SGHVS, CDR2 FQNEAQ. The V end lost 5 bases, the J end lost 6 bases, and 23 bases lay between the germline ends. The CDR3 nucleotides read TGTGCCAGCAGCGAGATTGCCGGGGCCCAAAGGAGCGAGCAGTACTTC. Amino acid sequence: CASSEIAGAQRSEQYF.

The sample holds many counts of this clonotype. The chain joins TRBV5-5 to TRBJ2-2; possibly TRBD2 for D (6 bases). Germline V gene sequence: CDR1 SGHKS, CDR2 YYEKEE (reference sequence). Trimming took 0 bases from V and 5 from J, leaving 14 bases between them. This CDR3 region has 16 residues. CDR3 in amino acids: CASSLAGTAVTGELFF. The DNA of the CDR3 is TGTGCCAGCAGCTTGGCCGGGACTGCCGTAACCGGGGAGCTGTTTTTT. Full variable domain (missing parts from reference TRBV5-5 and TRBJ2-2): DAGVTQSPTHLIKTRGQQVTLRCSPISGHKSVSWYQQVLGQGPQFIFQYYEKEERGRGNFPDRFSARQFPNYSSELNVNALLLGDSALYLCASSLAGTAVTGELFFGEGSRLTVL.

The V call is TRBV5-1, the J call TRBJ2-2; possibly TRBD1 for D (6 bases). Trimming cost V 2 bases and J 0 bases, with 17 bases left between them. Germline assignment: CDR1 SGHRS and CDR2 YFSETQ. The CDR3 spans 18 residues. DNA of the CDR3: TGCGCCAGCAGCTTCCTGGGTTATCGGGACACGAACACCGGGGAGCTGTTTTTT. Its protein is CASSFLGYRDTNTGELFF.

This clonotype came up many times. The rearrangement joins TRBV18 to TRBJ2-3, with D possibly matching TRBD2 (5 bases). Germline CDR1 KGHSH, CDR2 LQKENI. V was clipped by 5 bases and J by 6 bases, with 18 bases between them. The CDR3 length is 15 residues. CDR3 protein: CASSKAVLAQDTQYF. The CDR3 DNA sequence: TGTGCCAGCTCAAAAGCGGTACTCGCCCAGGATACGCAGTATTTT.

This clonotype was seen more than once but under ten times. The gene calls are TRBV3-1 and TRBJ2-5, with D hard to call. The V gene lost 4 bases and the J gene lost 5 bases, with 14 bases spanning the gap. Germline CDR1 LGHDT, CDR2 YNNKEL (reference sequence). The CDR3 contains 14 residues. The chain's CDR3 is CASSRNRFGETQYF. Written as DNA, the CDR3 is TGTGCCAGCAGCCGAAATAGGTTCGGGGAGACCCAGTACTTC.

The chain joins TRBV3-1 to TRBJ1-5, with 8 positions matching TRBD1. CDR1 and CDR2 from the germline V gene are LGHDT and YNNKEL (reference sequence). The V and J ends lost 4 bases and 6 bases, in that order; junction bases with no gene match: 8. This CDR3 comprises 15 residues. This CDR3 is CASSLYGQGGQPQHF. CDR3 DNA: TGTGCCAGCAGCCTCTACGGACAGGGAGGTCAGCCCCAGCATTTT.

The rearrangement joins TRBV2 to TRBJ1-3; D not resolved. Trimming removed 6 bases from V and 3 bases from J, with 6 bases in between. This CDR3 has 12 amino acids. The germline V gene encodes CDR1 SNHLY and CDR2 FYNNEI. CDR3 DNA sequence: TGTGCCAGCAGGGTGGATGGAAACACCATATATTTT. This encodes CASRVDGNTIYF.

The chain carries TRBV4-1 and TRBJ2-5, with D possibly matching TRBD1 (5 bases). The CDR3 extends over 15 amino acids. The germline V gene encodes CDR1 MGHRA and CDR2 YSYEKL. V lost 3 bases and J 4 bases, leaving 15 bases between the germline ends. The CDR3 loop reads CASSHPLRQGETQYF. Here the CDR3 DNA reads TGCGCCAGCAGCCACCCGCTTCGGCAGGGAGAGACCCAGTACTTC.

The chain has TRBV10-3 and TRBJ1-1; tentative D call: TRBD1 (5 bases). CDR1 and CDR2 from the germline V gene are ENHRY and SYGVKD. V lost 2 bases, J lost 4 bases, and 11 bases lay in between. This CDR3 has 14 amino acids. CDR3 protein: CAISESGGGTEAFF. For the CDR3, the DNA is TGTGCCATCAGTGAGAGCGGGGGGGGCACTGAAGCTTTCTTT.

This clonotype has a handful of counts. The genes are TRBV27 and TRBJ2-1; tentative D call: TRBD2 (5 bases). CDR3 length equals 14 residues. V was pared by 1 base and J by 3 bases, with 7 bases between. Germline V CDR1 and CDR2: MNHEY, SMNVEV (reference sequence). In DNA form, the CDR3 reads TGTGCCAGCAGTTTATACGGGGACTACAATGAGCAGTTCTTC. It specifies CASSLYGDYNEQFF.

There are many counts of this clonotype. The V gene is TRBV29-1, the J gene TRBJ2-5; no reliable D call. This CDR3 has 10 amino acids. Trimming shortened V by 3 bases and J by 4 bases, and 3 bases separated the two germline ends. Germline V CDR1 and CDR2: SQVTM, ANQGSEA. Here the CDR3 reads CSVDRETQYF. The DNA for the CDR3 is TGCAGCGTTGACAGAGAGACCCAGTACTTC.

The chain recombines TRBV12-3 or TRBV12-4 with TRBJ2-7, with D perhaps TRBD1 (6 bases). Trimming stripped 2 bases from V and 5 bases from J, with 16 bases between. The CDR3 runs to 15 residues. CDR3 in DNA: TGTGCCAGCAGTTTATCACAGGGACCAATGCACGAGCAGTACTTC. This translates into CASSLSQGPMHEQYF.

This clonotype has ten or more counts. CDR3 nucleotides: TGCGCCAGCAGCTCGTGGACCGTTTCAGATACGCAGTATTTT. This translates into CASSSWTVSDTQYF. The V call is TRBV5-1, the J call TRBJ2-3; D not certain. CDR3 size: 14 residues. V lost 3 bases and J 4 bases, leaving 12 bases between the germline ends. The germline V gene has CDR1 SGHRS and CDR2 YFSETQ.

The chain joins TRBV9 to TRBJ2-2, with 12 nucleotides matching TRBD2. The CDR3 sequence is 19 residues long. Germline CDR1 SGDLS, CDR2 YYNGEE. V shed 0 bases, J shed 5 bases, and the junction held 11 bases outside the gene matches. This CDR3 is CASSVAGVLAGGETGELFF. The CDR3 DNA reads TGTGCCAGCAGCGTAGCAGGGGTGCTAGCGGGAGGGGAGACCGGGGAGCTGTTTTTT.

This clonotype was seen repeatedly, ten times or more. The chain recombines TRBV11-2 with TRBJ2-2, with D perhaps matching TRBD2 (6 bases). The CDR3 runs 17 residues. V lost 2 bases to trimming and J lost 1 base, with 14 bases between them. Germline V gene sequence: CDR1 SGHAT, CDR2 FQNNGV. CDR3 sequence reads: CASSLRSLALNTGELFF. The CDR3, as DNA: TGTGCCAGCAGCTTAAGATCGCTAGCGTTGAACACCGGGGAGCTGTTTTTT.